The sequence of this T cell receptor (beta chain) was determined in a study of radiotherapy plus CTLA-4 blockade in lung cancer. CDR3 length equals 15 residues. Germline CDR1 and CDR2: MNHNY and SVGAGI (reference sequence). V was pared by 5 bases and J by 2 bases, with 4 bases of the junction left unmatched. The protocol was immunoSEQ multiplex PCR, while the TCRdb copy is restricted to in-frame clones and leaves out a portion. The sample has tens of thousands of clones; 80% to 90% are singletons. The chain uses TRBV6-6 and TRBJ1-2; the match to TRBD1 covers 11 bases. The sample consisted of peripheral blood, taken from a patient treated with radiotherapy plus ipilimumab. The receptor was derived from a human donor with non-small cell lung cancer that progressed on radiotherapy plus ipilimumab. In DNA form, the CDR3 reads TGTGCCAGCAGTGCCTGGGACAGGGGGAACTATGGCTACACCTTC. Its translation: CASSAWDRGNYGYTF.